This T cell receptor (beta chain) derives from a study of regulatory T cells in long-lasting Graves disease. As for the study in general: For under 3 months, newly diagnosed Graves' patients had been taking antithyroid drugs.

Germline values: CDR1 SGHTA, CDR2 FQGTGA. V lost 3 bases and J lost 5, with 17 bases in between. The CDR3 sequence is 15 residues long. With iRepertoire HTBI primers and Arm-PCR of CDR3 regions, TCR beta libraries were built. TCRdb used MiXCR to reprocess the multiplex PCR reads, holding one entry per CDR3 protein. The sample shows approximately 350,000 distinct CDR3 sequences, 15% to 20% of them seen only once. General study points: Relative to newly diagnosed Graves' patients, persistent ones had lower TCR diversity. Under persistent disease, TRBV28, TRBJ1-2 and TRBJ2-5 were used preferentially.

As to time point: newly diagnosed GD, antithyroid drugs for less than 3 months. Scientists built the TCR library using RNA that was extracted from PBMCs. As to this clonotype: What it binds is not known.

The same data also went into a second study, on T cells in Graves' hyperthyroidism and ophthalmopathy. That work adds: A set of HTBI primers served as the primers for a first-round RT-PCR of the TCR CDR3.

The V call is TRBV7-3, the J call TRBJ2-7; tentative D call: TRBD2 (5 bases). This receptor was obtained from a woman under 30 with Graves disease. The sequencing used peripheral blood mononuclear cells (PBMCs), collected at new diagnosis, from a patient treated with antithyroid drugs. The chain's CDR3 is CASSLWELGRDEQYF. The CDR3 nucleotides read TGTGCCAGCAGCTTGTGGGAGCTGGGTCGCGACGAGCAGTACTTC.